This T cell receptor (beta chain) was captured in a study of T cell responses to AZD1222 COVID-19 vaccine (dated by TCRdb to the early 2020s). With regard to the full study: TCR sequencing covered over 230 trial participants: roughly 200 given two doses of AZD1222 and around 26 given two doses of MenACWY control vaccine. Trial participants were enrolled into age subgroups of 18-55, 56-69 and 70-plus years, which contained about 150, 28 and 57 TCR-sequenced participants, respectively. The study at large found these results: Spike-specific TCR breadth and depth rose significantly after two AZD1222 doses compared with day 0 and with MenACWY recipients. Conclusions about previously exposed vaccinees are limited because only 6 or 7 AZD1222 recipients were SARS-CoV-2 seropositive at baseline. The 56-69-year group was small, and its depth increase did not reach significance, likely because of low power. Nearly half of unique spike-specific TCRs reportedly recognized epitopes outside regions mutated in the B.1.351 and B.1.1.7 variants. Because no day 14 peak-response samples were available, repertoires were characterized only after the peak T cell response. Vaccine-associated CD4 TCRs spanned the whole spike protein, with dominant responses in regions 160-218 and 743-854. Most participants were white British and females outnumbered males, and the authors suggested that clonal diversity may have been underestimated.

Taken from the germline V gene, the CDR1 and CDR2 loops are MDHEN and SYDVKM. V is cut back by 1 base and J by 4 bases, with 4 bases in the junction unmatched. The CDR3 runs 15 amino acids, cysteine and phenylalanine included. The DNA shown is the 45-base CDR3, in frame from base 1. The sample's time point label, in plain terms: about 28 days (+/-7) after the second vaccine dose. AZD1222 recipients given second doses at about 4 weeks or at about 12 weeks were pooled, since spike-specific TCR depth and breadth were not found to differ between the two schedules. Vaccinee samples came from UK trials COV001 and COV002, including a single-blind randomized controlled phase 2/3 trial of AZD1222 (ChAdOx1 nCoV-19) in healthy adults. For TCRbeta chain sequencing, PBMC samples from trial participants were taken at day 0 and at day 28 after the second dose. The CDR3 regions of human TCRbeta chains were subjected to immunosequencing. In the paper's pipeline: Repertoire TCRs were checked for matches against a reference library of SARS-CoV-2-specific TCRs that had been generated using the MIRA antigen-specificity platform. Breadth was defined as the fraction of unique TCRs that were SARS-CoV-2-associated, and depth was defined as the fraction of total T cells that were SARS-CoV-2-associated. Using the MIRA data, every spike-specific TCR was mapped to the spike region that the TCR reacted to and assigned to either a CD4 or a CD8 class. Log10-transformed breadth and depth values were compared by one-way ANOVA with Sidak's multiple comparisons tests. Here the immuneACCESS table is served through TCRdb, limited to in-frame sequences with V and J called. Missing clones are a known gap in these copies; in checked studies unresolved V genes cover under half, and the rest lacks a known reason. From that table come the V and J calls and clone size; the DNA was used to work out D and trimming. The sample profile shows over 110,000 clones; around 90% of them were found once. The ten largest clones add up to around 1.6% of the sample.

Remarks on this clone: Its cognate antigen has yet to be identified. The record has no base qualities; no much larger clone is one base away.

The rearranged segments are TRBV28 and TRBJ2-5; 9 junctional bases match TRBD1. The sample in question was peripheral blood, obtained 28 days after the second AZD1222 dose. The clonotype comes from an adult who received the AZD1222 COVID-19 vaccine. CDR3 loop: CASSLSGTGTETQYF. DNA sequence: TGTGCCAGCAGTTTATCCGGGACAGGGACAGAGACCCAGTACTTC.